This TCR beta chain is from a study of blood T cell repertoires in COVID-19. Only in-frame clones appear in the TCRdb table, and some are missing; sequencing was by immunoSEQ multiplex PCR. The sample includes 290,000 or so clones, nearly 90% of them seen just once. The V end was cut by 2 bases, the J end by 9 bases, with 11 bases between. CDR3 length equals 13 residues. The sequence was obtained from a woman aged 18-29 years with acute COVID-19. Sequenced sample: PBMCs or T cells enriched from blood (not recorded which). This chain links TRBV12-3 or TRBV12-4 with TRBJ1-3; no clear D gene. The CDR3: CASSLSEVGTIYF. The CDR3 region has the DNA TGTGCCAGCAGTTTATCCGAGGTCGGCACCATATATTTT.